One T cell receptor beta chain is described in this entry. Its specificity is not known. Produced via immunoSEQ multiplex PCR; TCRdb's table is partial and in-frame only. The table includes 130,000 to 150,000 clones, about 88% detected once. This sample is part of a study of cytomegalovirus exposure and HLA in healthy donors. Study-wide context: It was reported in a later analysis that the same platform had been used for the 120 or so validation repertoires as for the roughly 710 first-cohort repertoires.

Germline V gene sequence: CDR1 MNHEY, CDR2 SVGAGI. This CDR3 region has 12 residues. Trimming cost V 2 bases and J 17 bases, with 13 bases left between them. It was the roughly 110-subject validation cohort, separate from the roughly 700-subject first cohort, to which the donors belonged. Findings and limits, study-wide: The majority of TCR sequences were rare, yet some public TCRs appeared in many donors. Overall, roughly 160 TCR beta chains were annotated as cytomegalovirus-associated.

The chain employs TRBV6-5 and TRBJ1-6, with D uncertain. The specimen was PBMCs. This clonotype originated in a woman under 30 in good health and CMV-seropositive. For the CDR3, the DNA is TGTGCCAGCAGTTACACGGCGCGTGAGGTCCACTTT. It codes for CASSYTAREVHF.